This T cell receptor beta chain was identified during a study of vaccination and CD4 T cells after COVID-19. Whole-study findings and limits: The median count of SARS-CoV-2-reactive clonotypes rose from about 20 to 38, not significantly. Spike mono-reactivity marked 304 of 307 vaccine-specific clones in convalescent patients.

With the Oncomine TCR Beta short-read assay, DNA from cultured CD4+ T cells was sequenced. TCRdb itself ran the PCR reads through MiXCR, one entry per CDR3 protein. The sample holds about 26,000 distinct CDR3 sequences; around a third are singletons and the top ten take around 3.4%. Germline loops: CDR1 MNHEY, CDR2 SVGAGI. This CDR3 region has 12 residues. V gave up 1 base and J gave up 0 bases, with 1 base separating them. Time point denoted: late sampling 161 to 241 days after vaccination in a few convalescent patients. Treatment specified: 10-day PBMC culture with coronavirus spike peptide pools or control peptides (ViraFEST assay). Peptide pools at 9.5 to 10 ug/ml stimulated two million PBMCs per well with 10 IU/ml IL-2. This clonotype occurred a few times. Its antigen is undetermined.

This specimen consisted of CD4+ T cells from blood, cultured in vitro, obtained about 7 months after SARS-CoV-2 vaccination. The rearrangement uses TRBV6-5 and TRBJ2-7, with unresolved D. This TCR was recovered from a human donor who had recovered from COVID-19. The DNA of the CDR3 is TGTGCCAGCAGTTACTTCTCCTACGAGCAGTACTTC. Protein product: CASSYFSYEQYF.